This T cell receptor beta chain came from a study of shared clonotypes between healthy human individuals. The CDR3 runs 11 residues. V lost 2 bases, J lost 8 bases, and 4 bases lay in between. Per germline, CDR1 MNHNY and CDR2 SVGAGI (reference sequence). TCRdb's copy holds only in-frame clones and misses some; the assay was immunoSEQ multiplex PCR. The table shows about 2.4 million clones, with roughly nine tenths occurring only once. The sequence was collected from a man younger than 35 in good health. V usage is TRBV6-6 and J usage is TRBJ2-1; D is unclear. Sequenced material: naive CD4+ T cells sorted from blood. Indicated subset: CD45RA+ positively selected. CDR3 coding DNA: TGTGCCAGCAGTTACCTAGATGAGCAGTTCTTC. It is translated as CASSYLDEQFF.